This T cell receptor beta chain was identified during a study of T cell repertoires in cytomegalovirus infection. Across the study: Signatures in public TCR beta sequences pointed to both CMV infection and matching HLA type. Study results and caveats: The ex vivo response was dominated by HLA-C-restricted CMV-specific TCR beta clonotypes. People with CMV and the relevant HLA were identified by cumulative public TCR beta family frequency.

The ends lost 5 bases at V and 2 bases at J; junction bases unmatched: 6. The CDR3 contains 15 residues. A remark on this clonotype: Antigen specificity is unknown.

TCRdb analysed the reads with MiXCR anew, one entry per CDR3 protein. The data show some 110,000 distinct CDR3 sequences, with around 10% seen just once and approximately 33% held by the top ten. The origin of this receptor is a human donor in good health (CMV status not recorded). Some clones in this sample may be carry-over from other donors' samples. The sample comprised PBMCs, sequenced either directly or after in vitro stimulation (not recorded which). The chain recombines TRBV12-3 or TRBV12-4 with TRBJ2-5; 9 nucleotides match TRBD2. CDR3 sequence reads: CASSPSAGGQETQYF. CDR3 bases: TGTGCCAGCAGTCCCTCGGCGGGAGGGCAAGAGACCCAGTACTTC.